Each of the 20 T cell receptor beta chains below was sequenced from the same sample in a study of T-cell memory formation after mild COVID-19. TCRdb re-called the 5' RACE reads with MiXCR, one entry per CDR3 protein. The data contain around 310,000 distinct CDR3 sequences, 15% of them seen just once; the ten biggest clones take up around 22%. Sequenced sample: PBMCs or a T cell subset sorted from them (not recorded which). All receptors come from a man between 18 and 35 years old who had mild COVID-19 (a few samples of this study predate the infection). Cell type and time point are not known.

This chain connects TRBV3-1 to TRBJ2-7, with D tentatively TRBD2 (5 bases). V shed 0 bases and J shed 3 bases, with 9 bases lying between them. The germline CDR1 and CDR2 sequences are LGHDT and YNNKEL (reference sequence). This CDR3 comprises 14 residues. The CDR3 protein is CASSQEDGIYEQYF. CDR3 in DNA: TGTGCCAGCAGCCAAGAGGACGGGATCTACGAGCAGTACTTC.

Only a few counts were recorded for this clonotype. V gene TRBV29-1 combines with J gene TRBJ1-1; the D is unclear. The V and J ends lost 5 bases and 4 bases respectively, with 11 bases between them. The CDR3 is 12 amino acids. Germline V gene sequence: CDR1 SQVTM, CDR2 ANQGSEA. CDR3 loop: CSVRRWGTEAFF. The CDR3 nucleotides read TGCAGCGTTCGGCGGTGGGGCACTGAAGCTTTCTTT.

In its sample, this clonotype was seen a few times. V is TRBV18 and J is TRBJ1-1; no reliable D call. The ends were cut back, 3 bases at V and 1 base at J, with 12 bases in the middle. Germline values: CDR1 KGHSH, CDR2 LQKENI. CDR3 length: 15 amino acids. The CDR3 region is CASSPPGLGNTEAFF. The CDR3 DNA reads as TGTGCCAGCTCACCCCCTGGACTGGGGAACACTGAAGCTTTCTTT.

The sample holds a few counts of this clonotype. This chain links TRBV7-8 with TRBJ2-7; 9 bases match TRBD1. CDR1 is SGHVS, CDR2 FQNEAQ, per germline. V shed 5 bases, J shed 2 bases, and the junction held 10 bases outside the gene matches. The CDR3 loop spans 16 amino acids. CDR3 DNA: TGTGCCAGCAGCCCCCGAGAGGGACAGGGACCCTACGAGCAGTACTTC. It codes for CASSPREGQGPYEQYF.

This clonotype occurred many times. The chain combines TRBV4-2 with TRBJ2-4, with 11 bases matching TRBD2. Trimming cost V 4 bases and J 2 bases; bases outside gene matches: 1. The CDR3 loop spans 15 amino acids. Looked up from germline, CDR1 is LGHNA and CDR2 is YNFKEQ. The CDR3 DNA follows: TGTGCCAGCAGCCTAGCGGGGGGGCCCAAAAACATTCAGTACTTC. This translates into CASSLAGGPKNIQYF.

V is TRBV29-1 and J is TRBJ1-4; perhaps TRBD1 as D (5 bases). Germline loops: CDR1 SQVTM, CDR2 ANQGSEA. There are 14 residues in the CDR3. V was cut by 6 bases and J by 7 bases, with 18 bases left in between. CDR3 nucleotide sequence: TGCAGCGTCCGTCAGGGCTGGGGTGTTGAAAAACTGTTTTTT. Translating it yields CSVRQGWGVEKLFF.

Only a few counts were recorded for this clonotype. The genes are TRBV29-1 and TRBJ1-2, with D hard to call. V was trimmed by 0 bases and J by 4 bases, leaving 12 bases between them. CDR1 is SQVTM, CDR2 ANQGSEA, per germline. The CDR3 consists of 14 residues. CDR3 protein: CSVEDPVRSYGYTF. DNA of the CDR3: TGCAGCGTTGAAGACCCCGTCCGGAGCTATGGCTACACCTTC.

V and J are TRBV4-1 and TRBJ2-7; 9 bases match TRBD1. The germline gives CDR1 MGHRA, CDR2 YSYEKL. V was clipped by 4 bases and J by 5 bases; unmatched bases: 12. The CDR3 has 16 amino acids. Here the CDR3 reads CASSLKTGGAVHEQYF. The CDR3 coding sequence is TGCGCCAGCAGCCTAAAAACAGGGGGCGCGGTCCACGAGCAGTACTTC.

This clonotype has a count of ten or more. The gene calls are TRBV5-1 and TRBJ2-3; 7 nucleotides agree with TRBD1. Germline trimming cut 5 bases from V and 4 bases from J; bases unmatched to any gene: 10. CDR3 length: 15 amino acids. CDR1 and CDR2 from the germline V gene are SGHRS and YFSETQ. The CDR3 DNA follows: TGCGCCAGCAGGCGCCGAACAGGGGATGCAGATACGCAGTATTTT. Encoded protein: CASRRRTGDADTQYF.

In its sample, this clonotype was seen many times. V is TRBV18 and J is TRBJ1-2; 10 positions match TRBD1. Germline assignment: CDR1 KGHSH and CDR2 LQKENI. The V gene end was trimmed by 6 bases and the J gene end by 5 bases; junction bases not matched to a gene: 9. The CDR3 is 15 amino acids. CDR3 loop: CASSLDRGMDYGYTF. CDR3 coding DNA: TGTGCCAGCTCGCTGGACAGGGGGATGGATTATGGCTACACCTTC.

This chain uses TRBV4-3 with TRBJ2-3; TRBD2 aligns across 9 bases. Germline V gene sequence: CDR1 LGHNA, CDR2 YSLEER. CDR3 length: 14 residues. The J segment lost 4 bases and the V segment lost 5 bases, leaving 4 bases of the junction unmatched. CDR3 coding DNA: TGCGCCAGCAGCATAGGACTAGCGCCAGATACGCAGTATTTT. Amino acids: CASSIGLAPDTQYF.

The rearrangement joins TRBV24-1 to TRBJ2-1, with TRBD1 matching over 10 bases. The germline V gene encodes CDR1 KGHDR and CDR2 SFDVKD. Germline trimming cut 12 bases from V and 10 bases from J; bases unmatched to any gene: 11. This CDR3 region has 13 residues. The CDR3 is CAARGQGYGEQFF. In DNA form, the CDR3 reads TGTGCCGCCCGGGGACAGGGGTACGGAGAGCAGTTCTTC.

The chain links TRBV20-1 to TRBJ2-7; TRBD1 matches at 8 bases. CDR1 is DFQATT and CDR2 is SNEGSKA in the germline V gene (reference sequence). This CDR3 comprises 12 residues. With V trimmed by 6 bases and J by 5 bases, 6 bases remained unmatched. The DNA for the CDR3 is TGCAGTGCGGATCGGACAGGGAACGAGCAGTACTTC. This sequence encodes CSADRTGNEQYF.

This clonotype was seen ten or more times. The chain couples TRBV7-9 to TRBJ2-7; maybe TRBD1 (6 bases). CDR1 and CDR2 from the germline V gene are SEHNR and FQNEAQ (reference sequence). This CDR3 has 15 residues. V was pared by 4 bases and J by 2 bases, with 15 bases between. CDR3 residues: CASSSDRTEPYEQYV. CDR3 nucleotide sequence: TGTGCCAGCAGCTCAGACAGGACAGAGCCCTACGAGCAGTACGTC.

This chain connects TRBV7-2 to TRBJ1-2; D uncertain. V lost 5 bases to trimming and J lost 8 bases, with 21 bases between them. This CDR3 spans 15 amino acids. Germline V gives CDR1 SGHTA, CDR2 FQGNSA. Written as DNA, the CDR3 is TGTGCCAGCAGCATAAAAAGTCAGCCTGGACGAGGCTACACCTTC. This gives the protein CASSIKSQPGRGYTF.

This clonotype was detected only a few times. The J gene is TRBJ1-1, the V gene TRBV6-6; 7 bases agree with TRBD1. The V and J ends lost 6 bases and 5 bases, in that order; junction bases with no gene match: 9. The CDR3 length is 14 residues. From germline, CDR1 is MNHNY and CDR2 SVGAGI (reference sequence). Written as DNA, the CDR3 is TGTGCCAGCAGAGCAAACAGGGGAGGTACTGAAGCTTTCTTT. Its protein is CASRANRGGTEAFF.

The chain combines TRBV5-1 with TRBJ2-5; D is unresolved. The CDR3 contains 15 residues. Trimming took 4 bases from V and 5 from J, leaving 18 bases between them. Per germline, CDR1 SGHRS and CDR2 YFSETQ. CDR3: CASSPQTRRMETQYF. The CDR3 DNA follows: TGCGCCAGCAGCCCCCAGACCCGTCGGATGGAGACCCAGTACTTC.

This clonotype has a count of ten or more. This chain connects TRBV7-9 to TRBJ1-2, with 7 bases that match TRBD1. CDR1 is SEHNR and CDR2 is FQNEAQ in the germline V gene (reference sequence). Trimming at V came to 7 bases and at J to 4 bases, leaving 9 bases not matched to a gene. There are 14 residues in the CDR3. The DNA of the CDR3 is TGTGCCAGCACCACCCCGACAGGGCCCTATGGCTACACCTTC. Translating it yields CASTTPTGPYGYTF. Together with reference TRBV7-9 and TRBJ1-2, the CDR3 gives the full variable domain: DTGVSQNPRHKITKRGQNVTFRCDPISEHNRLYWYRQTLGQGPEFLTYFQNEAQLEKSRLLSDRFSAERPKGSFSTLEIQRTEQGDSAMYLCASTTPTGPYGYTFGSGTRLTVV.

The chain employs TRBV12-3 or TRBV12-4 and TRBJ2-1; 15 positions agree with TRBD2. The CDR3 spans 17 residues. Unmatched junction bases numbered 4, after V lost 5 bases and J lost 2 bases. CDR3 amino acids: CASSGLAGGRAYNEQFF. CDR3 nucleotides: TGTGCCAGCAGTGGACTAGCGGGGGGGAGAGCCTACAATGAGCAGTTCTTC.

This clonotype was counted only a few times. The chain carries TRBV28 and TRBJ2-5; D gene uncertain. Looked up from germline, CDR1 is MDHEN and CDR2 is SYDVKM. The CDR3 consists of 13 residues. Trimming left V 6 bases short and J 5 bases short, with 13 bases between. The CDR3, as DNA: TGTGCCAGCAGCATCTTCTCAAGGGAGACCCAGTACTTC. Translated: CASSIFSRETQYF. Together with reference TRBV28 and TRBJ2-5, the CDR3 gives the full variable domain: DVKVTQSSRYLVKRTGEKVFLECVQDMDHENMFWYRQDPGLGLRLIYFSYDVKMKEKGDIPEGYSVSREKKERFSLILESASTNQTSMYLCASSIFSRETQYFGPGTRLLVL.